The rows below give T cell receptor beta chains drawn from one sample of a study of T-cell memory formation after mild COVID-19. TCRdb recomputed calls from the 5' RACE reads with MiXCR, one row per CDR3 protein. The sample has about 180,000 distinct CDR3 sequences, 16% seen once. The specimen was PBMCs or a T cell subset sorted from them (not recorded which). The receptor set was obtained from an adult woman who had mild COVID-19 (a few samples of this study predate the infection). Cell type and time point are not known. CDR3s include the opening cysteine and the closing phenylalanine or tryptophan. D genes are given only for firm matches. Size tells how often a clone was seen (once, few, many) or the class of an expanded clone, and some rows leave it out.

D	V	size	J	CDR3	DNA
.	TRBV12-3/TRBV12-4	many	TRBJ2-3	CASSFGQSTDTQYF	TGTGCCAGCAGTTTCGGCCAAAGCACAGATACGCAGTATTTT
.	TRBV3-1	few	TRBJ2-7	CASSQAGNFYEQYF	TGTGCCAGCAGCCAAGCGGGAAATTTCTACGAGCAGTACTTC
TRBD1	TRBV19	.	TRBJ2-1	CASSVQGATYNEQFF	TGTGCCAGTAGTGTGCAGGGGGCAACCTACAATGAGCAGTTCTTC
.	TRBV5-1	.	TRBJ1-2	CASSPSTATLYGYTF	TGCGCCAGCAGCCCGTCGACGGCGACACTCTATGGCTACACCTTC
TRBD2	TRBV20-1	few	TRBJ2-3	CSATGTSSTDTQYF	TGCAGTGCAACCGGGACTAGCAGCACAGATACGCAGTATTTT
TRBD2	TRBV12-3/TRBV12-4	.	TRBJ2-1	CASTSGLAGGSGNEQFF	TGTGCCAGCACCTCCGGACTAGCGGGGGGTAGTGGCAATGAGCAGTTCTTC
.	TRBV11-3	.	TRBJ2-2	CASSSSYGWELFF	TGTGCCAGCAGCTCGAGTTATGGGTGGGAGCTGTTTTTT
.	TRBV3-1	.	TRBJ2-1	CASSQPGTSQLF	TGTGCCAGCAGCCAGCCCGGGACTTCCCAGCTCTTC
.	TRBV12-3/TRBV12-4	.	TRBJ1-1	CASSRDIVGLAAFF	TGTGCCAGCAGTCGGGACATCGTGGGGCTGGCGGCTTTCTTT
.	TRBV7-3	many	TRBJ1-1	CASSQGRNTEAFF	TGTGCCAGCAGCCAGGGGCGGAACACTGAAGCTTTCTTT
.	TRBV25-1	.	TRBJ2-7	CASSGHGPTYEQYF	TGTGCCAGCAGTGGACATGGCCCCACCTACGAGCAGTACTTC
.	TRBV25-1	.	TRBJ1-1	CASSAGRARSFF	TGTGCCAGCAGCGCAGGCAGAGCGAGATCCTTCTTT
.	TRBV4-1	few	TRBJ1-2	CASSQEERLGYTF	TGCGCCAGCAGCCAGGAAGAACGTCTTGGCTACACCTTC
.	TRBV7-8	.	TRBJ2-3	CASSLMSGDTQYF	TGTGCCAGCAGCTTGATGTCAGGGGACACGCAGTATTTT
TRBD2	TRBV14	.	TRBJ2-2	CASSQGLAGGHTGELFF	TGTGCCAGCAGCCAAGGACTAGCGGGGGGCCACACCGGGGAGCTGTTTTTT
TRBD1	TRBV7-9	.	TRBJ1-5	CASSRDRGEGQPQHF	TGTGCCAGCAGCCGAGACAGGGGAGAGGGGCAGCCCCAGCATTTT
TRBD1	TRBV20-1	.	TRBJ1-5	CSAQSGGGNQPQHF	TGCAGTGCCCAATCAGGGGGTGGCAATCAGCCCCAGCATTTT
.	TRBV29-1	few	TRBJ2-3	CSVPKGDTQYF	TGCAGCGTTCCGAAAGGAGATACGCAGTATTTT
TRBD2	TRBV19	few	TRBJ2-1	CASSITSGRGIEQFF	TGTGCCAGTAGTATCACTAGCGGGAGGGGCATTGAGCAGTTCTTC
TRBD2	TRBV7-3	few	TRBJ2-1	CASRAGAGNEQFF	TGTGCCAGCAGAGCGGGGGCCGGCAATGAGCAGTTCTTC
TRBD2	TRBV5-1	.	TRBJ2-4	CASSLFASGELAKNIQYF	TGCGCCAGCAGCTTGTTTGCTAGCGGGGAGCTAGCCAAAAACATTCAGTACTTC
TRBD1	TRBV20-1	few	TRBJ1-2	CSARNGQEGYTF	TGCAGTGCTAGGAATGGACAGGAGGGCTACACCTTC
.	TRBV18	.	TRBJ2-2	CASGRESGELFF	TGTGCCAGCGGTCGGGAAAGCGGGGAGCTGTTTTTT
TRBD1	TRBV24-1	.	TRBJ2-7	CATRLGTETYEQYF	TGTGCCACCAGGTTGGGGACAGAGACCTACGAGCAGTACTTC
.	TRBV5-6	few	TRBJ2-2	CASSHTGELFF	TGTGCCAGCAGTCATACCGGGGAGCTGTTTTTT
TRBD2	TRBV7-9	many	TRBJ2-3	CASSELSWSGRADTQYF	TGTGCCAGCAGCGAACTCTCGTGGAGCGGGAGGGCAGATACGCAGTATTTT
TRBD1	TRBV20-1	.	TRBJ2-2	CSASTGGANTGELFF	TGCAGTGCTAGCACAGGGGGCGCGAATACCGGGGAGCTGTTTTTT
TRBD2	TRBV7-2	few	TRBJ2-1	CASSSRAGGVLNEQFF	TGTGCCAGCAGCTCTAGAGCGGGAGGGGTCCTTAATGAGCAGTTCTTC
TRBD1	TRBV6-5	.	TRBJ1-2	CASRVGQGSGYTF	TGTGCCAGCAGGGTCGGACAGGGAAGTGGCTACACCTTC
.	TRBV7-2	few	TRBJ1-4	CASSSQGWGSEKLFF	TGTGCCAGCAGCTCGCAGGGGTGGGGGAGTGAAAAACTGTTTTTT
.	TRBV21-1	.	TRBJ1-1	CASSKGTGGTEAFF	TGTGCCAGCAGCAAAGGAACAGGGGGTACTGAAGCTTTCTTT
.	TRBV7-9	.	TRBJ2-3	CASSLWTFTDTQYF	TGTGCCAGCAGCTTGTGGACCTTCACAGATACGCAGTATTTT
TRBD1	TRBV5-1	.	TRBJ2-1	CASSGGTGWANEQFF	TGCGCCAGCAGCGGGGGGACAGGGTGGGCCAATGAGCAGTTCTTC
TRBD2	TRBV3-1	few	TRBJ2-2	CASSQNGLAAGELFF	TGTGCCAGCAGCCAGAATGGACTAGCCGCCGGGGAGCTGTTTTTT
.	TRBV20-1	.	TRBJ1-4	CSARKNPTNEKLFF	TGCAGTGCTCGGAAAAATCCAACTAATGAAAAACTGTTTTTT
.	TRBV12-3/TRBV12-4	few	TRBJ2-7	CASSLWGLRSSYEQYF	TGTGCCAGCAGTTTATGGGGACTGAGGAGCTCCTACGAGCAGTACTTC
.	TRBV5-1	.	TRBJ1-5	CASSLGGGANQPQHF	TGCGCCAGCAGCTTGGGAGGGGGGGCCAATCAGCCCCAGCATTTT
.	TRBV25-1	.	TRBJ2-5	CASSVRGLETQYF	TGTGCCAGCAGTGTGAGGGGCCTGGAGACCCAGTACTTC
.	TRBV6-5	.	TRBJ2-2	CASSPGVWGDTGELFF	TGTGCCAGCTCCCCGGGTGTATGGGGTGACACCGGGGAGCTGTTTTTT
.	TRBV7-8	.	TRBJ1-2	CASSLGGINNYGYTF	TGTGCCAGCAGCTTAGGGGGGATTAATAACTATGGCTACACCTTC
.	TRBV20-1	few	TRBJ2-3	CSARERGPGLDTQYF	TGCAGTGCTAGAGAACGGGGTCCGGGCCTAGATACGCAGTATTTT
TRBD2	TRBV10-3	many	TRBJ2-3	CAIGLAGGSGTDTQYF	TGTGCCATCGGACTAGCGGGAGGTAGTGGCACAGATACGCAGTATTTT
TRBD2	TRBV20-1	few	TRBJ2-1	CSASRREGLSYNEQFF	TGCAGTGCAAGCCGGCGGGAGGGCCTTTCCTACAATGAGCAGTTCTTC
.	TRBV10-3	few	TRBJ2-7	CAISDTSYEQYF	TGTGCCATCAGTGATACGAGCTACGAGCAGTACTTC
.	TRBV4-3	few	TRBJ1-1	CASSPGWGLQVEAFF	TGCGCCAGCAGCCCAGGGTGGGGGTTACAAGTTGAAGCTTTCTTT
.	TRBV30	.	TRBJ1-5	CAWNGRQGNQPQHF	TGTGCCTGGAACGGTAGACAGGGCAATCAGCCCCAGCATTTT
TRBD1	TRBV3-1	once	TRBJ1-2	CASSHFGQGAHGGYTF	TGTGCCAGCAGCCACTTTGGACAGGGGGCCCATGGGGGCTACACCTTC
TRBD1	TRBV10-3	few	TRBJ1-1	CAISDPGQGATEAFF	TGTGCCATCAGTGACCCGGGACAGGGGGCAACTGAAGCTTTCTTT
TRBD2	TRBV11-3	.	TRBJ2-7	CASSAGLAGVYEQYF	TGTGCCAGCAGCGCGGGACTAGCGGGAGTTTACGAGCAGTACTTC
.	TRBV7-2	many	TRBJ2-7	CASSSSGTASGEQYF	TGTGCCAGCAGCTCTTCCGGGACGGCTTCGGGCGAGCAGTACTTC
.	TRBV7-3	.	TRBJ2-7	CASTPGGGTTYEQYF	TGTGCCAGCACCCCAGGGGGGGGTACCACCTACGAGCAGTACTTC
.	TRBV20-1	few	TRBJ2-7	CSAPSVGAPYEQYF	TGCAGTGCTCCGTCCGTGGGGGCCCCCTACGAGCAGTACTTC
.	TRBV5-5	many	TRBJ2-3	CASSLGFGGWDQGTQYF	TGTGCCAGCAGCTTGGGCTTCGGAGGTTGGGATCAGGGTACGCAGTATTTT
.	TRBV5-4	.	TRBJ2-5	CASSLQPRQVQETQYF	TGTGCCAGCAGCTTGCAGCCCCGACAGGTTCAAGAGACCCAGTACTTC
.	TRBV20-1	.	TRBJ1-2	CSASASTGRYGYTF	TGCAGTGCTAGCGCCTCTACAGGGCGGTATGGCTACACCTTC
.	TRBV6-6	.	TRBJ2-2	CASSYGQKKPGELFF	TGTGCCAGCAGTTACGGACAGAAAAAGCCCGGGGAGCTGTTTTTT
TRBD1	TRBV12-3/TRBV12-4	few	TRBJ1-1	CASSSNTGGTEAFF	TGTGCCAGCAGCTCCAATACAGGGGGCACTGAAGCTTTCTTT
TRBD1	TRBV6-5	.	TRBJ1-2	CASSSGQDNYGYTF	TGTGCCAGCAGTTCCGGACAGGACAACTATGGCTACACCTTC
.	TRBV7-9	few	TRBJ2-7	CASSWQTFGEQYF	TGTGCCAGCAGCTGGCAAACCTTTGGGGAGCAGTACTTC